Reported below is one TCR beta chain. This sample was taken from a study of blood T cell repertoires in COVID-19. TCRdb's table, derived via immunoSEQ multiplex PCR, lists solely in-frame clones and lacks some. Here the sample spans 250,000 or so clones, approximately 88% being singletons. Per the germline V gene, CDR1 is GTSNPN and CDR2 is SVGIG (reference sequence). This CDR3 has 12 amino acids. V gave up 5 bases and J gave up 4 bases, with 11 bases separating them. The sequencing input was peripheral blood. The V gene is TRBV30, the J gene TRBJ1-2; D gene unclear. This sequence was found in a woman in her 30s with acute or convalescent COVID-19. CDR3 residues: CAWGWLGYGYTF. The CDR3 DNA reads TGTGCCTGGGGGTGGCTTGGCTATGGCTACACCTTC.